This T cell receptor beta chain is drawn from a study of shared clonotypes between healthy human individuals (dated by TCRdb to the early 2020s). In the study overall: A couple of women and a few men aged 18 to 49 years were included in the cohort. For each donor, three plates each were used for CD4 naive and CD4 memory, two plates were used for CD8 naive, and one plate was used for CD8 memory. The study deeply sequenced blood TCR repertoires of about 5 healthy adults to estimate repertoire size and the extent of clonotype sharing between individuals. To increase sequencing depth and limit assay-specific biases, different laboratories used diverse techniques to prepare libraries and sequence TCR repertoires. Per donor, leukapheresis produced somewhere between about 0.94 and 8.9 billion PBMCs. Overall study results and their limits: Compared with non-shared clonotypes, clonotypes shared by all four sorted-subset donors had higher generation probabilities. Pairwise subsampling indicated that sequencing depth was expected to affect the degree of clonotype sharing among donors. Sharing across a handful of donors was observed for 4.5% to 6.5% of naive CD4, less than 4% of naive CD8, 2% to 2.5% of memory CD4, and over 0.3% of memory CD8 clonotypes. The small number of donors limited the genetic and exposure-history diversity represented. Incomplete sequencing was indicated by rarefaction of sorted-subset datasets, despite the large sequencing depth. Only blood was sampled, and tissue TCR repertoires likely differ from those in blood. Naive subsets generally had larger estimated clonotype richness than memory subsets.

A note on this clone: There is no known antigen for this receptor. Within one base of it there is no much larger clone, and no base qualities were kept.

The donors were healthy, HIV-negative adults with no recently reported acute infections or vaccinations. Only Caucasian adults living in Nashville, Tennessee, USA were represented among the donors. Magnetic negative selection was used to enrich CD4+ T cells, after which naive cells were positively selected on CD45RA and the negative fraction became the memory subset. After blood collection by leukapheresis, PBMCs were isolated using Ficoll-Histopaque density gradient centrifugation and then cryopreserved in the vapor phase of liquid nitrogen. Analytical flow cytometry was used to check the purity and quantity of each magnetically sorted T cell population. Each sorted fraction had its genomic DNA isolated and then quantified by UV absorbance on a Nanodrop 2000c. Using the deep immunoSEQ assay, multiplex PCR amplified TCR CDR3 regions from genomic DNA. For each cell subset, the extracted genomic DNA was distributed evenly across all wells of several immunoSEQ 96-well plates, and each plate served as one replicate. For sorted subsets, each replicate PCR was loaded with approximately 190 ng genomic DNA, equivalent to approximately 27,000 T cell genomes. Purified libraries were measured with a Qubit 3.0 fluorometer, size-checked on a Bioanalyzer 2100, and measured again with the KAPA Library Quantification kit. Each immunoSEQ 96-well plate was sequenced on its own single-read 150-cycle Illumina NextSeq 550 flow cell. In the authors' own workflow: The immunoSEQ output contained only junctional sequences without quality scores, so filtering could not match that applied to full-length reads. Sequences were annotated with PyIR, a Python wrapper for IgBLAST v1.9, and V/J genes and CDR3 were assigned using IMGT germline references. Reads with weak V/J assignments (E-value above 1e-6), missing CDR3, stop codons, out-of-frame junctions, or ambiguous translated residues were removed. V3J clonotypes were defined as sequences sharing an identical inferred V gene, J gene, and CDR3 amino acid sequence. Percentage overlap between repertoires was computed as shared unique clonotypes divided by the size of the smaller repertoire. Three approaches were used to assess repertoire richness: RTK rarefaction, the Chao1 estimator, and Recon v2.1 estimates of unobserved clonotypes. For all TCRbeta clonotypes obtained by the gDNA method from a few donors, generation probabilities were computed with OLGA. The table comes from immuneACCESS by way of TCRdb, which keeps in-frame sequences with V and J called. Part of the clones is missing from these tables; in studies checked, under half for an unresolved V gene and the rest for unknown reasons. V and J calls and clone size are those listed in that table; D and trimming were worked out from the DNA. The sample data list approximately 2.3 million clones, and 85% to 95% of these were observed just once. The top ten hold 0.3% to 0.4% of the sample.

The clonotype originates from a man in his late teens or twenties in good health. Some clones in this sample may be carry-over from other donors' samples. Sequenced material: naive CD4+ T cells from PBMCs. Explained via the paper, the cell subset or site label denotes: CD45RA+ positively selected.

The CDR3: CASSFSLVHTDTQYF. The sequenced DNA is TGTGCCAGCAGCTTTAGTCTGGTTCACACAGATACGCAGTATTTT. The rearrangement combines TRBV9 with TRBJ2-3, with the D segment identity uncertain. Between the V and J ends, shortened by 4 bases and 2 bases respectively, the junction contains 14 bases. From cysteine to phenylalanine, the CDR3 is 15 amino acids long. Only the CDR3 DNA stays, 45 bases, in frame from base 1. Looking up the germline V gene yields CDR1 SGDLS and CDR2 YYNGEE.